Listed here are 6 T cell receptor beta chains from one sample, sequenced in a study of cytomegalovirus exposure and HLA in healthy donors. The PCR used 60 Vbeta and 13 Jbeta primers. Clones were sequenced by immunoSEQ multiplex PCR, and TCRdb holds only the in-frame ones, with some missing. The table records around 100,000 clones, about 70% of them present only once. The sample taken for sequencing was PBMCs. Receptor source: a woman aged 25 to 39 in good health and CMV-seronegative.

The rearrangement uses TRBV7-9 and TRBJ2-5, with 7 positions matching TRBD2. The V segment lost 1 base and the J segment 3 bases; nucleotides outside the gene matches: 2. Germline assignment: CDR1 SEHNR and CDR2 FQNEAQ (reference sequence). CDR3 size: 14 residues. In DNA, the CDR3 is TGTGCCAGCAGCTTAGGGGGGGGGAAAGAGACCCAGTACTTC. Amino acids: CASSLGGGKETQYF. Based on the CDR3 plus reference TRBV7-9 and TRBJ2-5, the full variable domain is DTGVSQNPRHKITKRGQNVTFRCDPISEHNRLYWYRQTLGQGPEFLTYFQNEAQLEKSRLLSDRFSAERPKGSFSTLEIQRTEQGDSAMYLCASSLGGGKETQYFGPGTRLLVL.

The chain is built from TRBV15 and TRBJ1-3; D may be TRBD1 (5 bases). Germline CDR1 is LNHNV and CDR2 is YYDKDF (reference sequence). The CDR3 is made up of 15 amino acids. V gave up 2 bases and J gave up 4 bases, with 12 bases separating them. The CDR3 nucleotides are TGTGCCACCAGCAGATTGACAGTCCTAGGAAACACCATATATTTT. The encoded protein is CATSRLTVLGNTIYF.

V is TRBV5-4 and J is TRBJ2-3; TRBD2 is a possible D gene (6 bases). This CDR3 has 16 residues. Trimming cost V 2 bases and J 0 bases, with 13 bases left between them. Germline CDR1 and CDR2: SGHNT and YYREEE (reference sequence). CDR3 coding DNA: TGTGCCAGCAGCTTAGGACGGGACTCGAGCACAGATACGCAGTATTTT. Residues: CASSLGRDSSTDTQYF.

The rearrangement uses TRBV27 and TRBJ1-1, with no clear D. The CDR3 length is 14 residues. From germline, CDR1 is MNHEY and CDR2 SMNVEV (reference sequence). V was clipped by 2 bases and J by 8 bases, with 15 bases between them. CDR3 residues: CASSLAPGSPEAFF. In DNA form, the CDR3 reads TGTGCCAGCAGTTTAGCGCCAGGATCTCCCGAAGCTTTCTTT.

CDR3 sequence (DNA): TGTGCCAGCAGCTTAGGACTAGCGGGAGCCGGGGAGCTGTTTTTT. Amino acid sequence: CASSLGLAGAGELFF. The chain employs TRBV7-8 and TRBJ2-2; 12 bases fit TRBD2. Germline CDR1 and CDR2: SGHVS and FQNEAQ. The CDR3 is 15 residues long. J gave up 6 bases and V 1 base, and 0 bases lay outside the gene matches.

This clone was seen a handful of times. V gene TRBV2 combines with J gene TRBJ2-3, with TRBD2 identical over 8 bases. The CDR3 spans 15 residues. V gave up 0 bases and J gave up 1 base; unmatched junction bases: 0. Germline CDR1 reads SNHLY; CDR2 reads FYNNEI. The CDR3 loop reads CASSEARGGTDTQYF. CDR3 bases: TGTGCCAGCAGTGAAGCGCGGGGGGGCACAGATACGCAGTATTTT.